Below, 27 T cell receptor beta chains from the same sample are listed, as sequenced in a study of T cell repertoires in cytomegalovirus infection. TCRdb re-derived calls from the reads in MiXCR, one entry per CDR3 protein. This table holds about 34,000 distinct CDR3 sequences, about 48% found once. These receptors' antigens are unknown. This material consisted of CD8+ T cells from cultured PBMCs, taken from culture after CMV antigen stimulation. These receptors originate from a human donor in good health (CMV status not recorded). Some clones in this sample may be carry-over from other donors' samples.

This clonotype occurred a few times. The chain couples TRBV7-6 to TRBJ2-2; 9 bases agree with TRBD1. Germline CDR1 reads SGHVS; CDR2 reads FNYEAQ. The length of the CDR3 is 16 residues. V lost 3 bases and J lost 2; bases outside the gene matches: 4. CDR3 protein: CASSFRTGENTGELFF. DNA of the CDR3: TGTGCCAGCAGCTTTCGGACAGGGGAAAACACCGGGGAGCTGTTTTTT.

This clonotype showed up just a few times. The chain combines TRBV7-2 with TRBJ2-1, with 11 bases that match TRBD2. Germline values: CDR1 SGHTA, CDR2 FQGNSA. V was pared by 3 bases and J by 4 bases, with 2 bases of the junction left unmatched. This CDR3 has 15 amino acids. CDR3 nucleotide sequence: TGTGCCAGCAGCTTTACTAGCGGGGGTTACAATGAGCAGTTCTTC. Translation gives CASSFTSGGYNEQFF.

V gene TRBV25-1 combines with J gene TRBJ1-2; D gene ambiguous. There are 13 residues in the CDR3. V was shortened by 4 bases and J by 4 bases, with 10 bases between the two germline ends. The V gene's germline CDR1 is MGHDK and CDR2 SYGVNS. The CDR3: CASSGGLLYGYTF. The CDR3 DNA follows: TGTGCCAGCAGTGGAGGACTGCTCTATGGCTACACCTTC.

This chain connects TRBV2 to TRBJ1-5; 9 bases map to TRBD1. This CDR3 region has 15 residues. Germline CDR1 and CDR2: SNHLY and FYNNEI. Losses at the gene ends were 4 bases for V and 2 bases for J; bases not matched to a gene: 3. This CDR3 is CASSADRGGNQPQHF. In nucleotides, the CDR3 is TGTGCCAGCAGTGCGGACAGGGGAGGCAATCAGCCCCAGCATTTT.

V gene TRBV27 combines with J gene TRBJ1-2, with D possibly matching TRBD1 (5 bases). The CDR3 loop spans 15 amino acids. Germline CDR1 MNHEY, CDR2 SMNVEV (reference sequence). Trimming shortened V by 5 bases and J by 0 bases, and 13 bases separated the two germline ends. The CDR3 nucleotides read TGTGCCAGCAGTAGAAAGACAGCCGCTAACTATGGCTACACCTTC. Translating it yields CASSRKTAANYGYTF.

The J gene is TRBJ1-1, the V gene TRBV20-1; D unresolved. Per the germline V gene, CDR1 is DFQATT and CDR2 is SNEGSKA (reference sequence). This CDR3 contains 13 residues. This chain's CDR3 is CSTFGVVGTEAFF. The CDR3 DNA follows: TGCAGCACGTTTGGGGTGGTAGGGACTGAAGCTTTCTTT.

V is TRBV4-1 and J is TRBJ1-1; D is possibly TRBD1 (5 bases). Trimming pared 3 bases from V and 1 base from J, leaving 9 bases between. The CDR3 sequence is 14 residues long. The germline V gene has CDR1 MGHRA and CDR2 YSYEKL. As DNA, the CDR3 is TGCGCCAGCAGCCATCTGAGGGGGAACACTGAAGCTTTCTTT. This encodes CASSHLRGNTEAFF.

This clonotype has a count of ten or more. This chain connects TRBV7-2 to TRBJ1-2; 8 bases are a match to TRBD1. Germline V gene data show CDR1 as SGHTA and CDR2 as FQGNSA. The J segment lost 6 bases and the V segment lost 5 bases, leaving 8 bases of the junction unmatched. The CDR3 has 14 amino acids. The CDR3 reads CASSPRTGRDGYTF. The CDR3 region has the DNA TGTGCCAGCAGCCCCCGGACAGGGCGGGATGGCTACACCTTC.

The rearrangement uses TRBV27 and TRBJ1-5, with 8 bases that match TRBD1. The CDR3 covers 15 residues. After removal of 2 bases from V and 4 bases from J, the junction contained 4 bases not matched to a gene. Germline V gene lookup returns CDR1 MNHEY and CDR2 SMNVEV (reference sequence). Here the CDR3 reads CASSLRTGRNQPQHF. The CDR3 DNA sequence: TGTGCCAGCAGTTTACGGACAGGGAGAAATCAGCCCCAGCATTTT.

A few counts support this clonotype. CDR3 loop: CASSSAGTGKETQYF. CDR3 in DNA: TGTGCCAGCAGCAGCGCCGGGACAGGGAAAGAGACCCAGTACTTC. The V and J genes are TRBV7-9 and TRBJ2-5, with 9 bases matching TRBD1. The length of the CDR3 is 15 residues. CDR1 is SEHNR, CDR2 FQNEAQ, per germline (reference sequence). J was trimmed by 3 bases and V by 5 bases; bases with no gene match: 7.

In the case of this clonotype: This may stem from a read error, because a much larger clone lies one nucleotide away. The DNA of the CDR3 is TGTGTCAGCAGCTCGCGAAGGGGTGGAGAGCAGTTCTTC. Translation: CVSSSRRGGEQFF. The chain recombines TRBV7-3 with TRBJ2-1; D possibly corresponds to TRBD1 (5 bases). The CDR3 has 13 amino acids. CDR1 SGHTA and CDR2 FQGTGA come from the germline V gene.

This chain uses TRBV11-2 with TRBJ2-7; a possible D gene is TRBD2 (6 bases). This CDR3 contains 16 residues. Trimming took off 8 bases at V and 0 bases at J, with 20 bases between the two ends. Germline CDR1 and CDR2: SGHAT and FQNNGV. CDR3 residues: CASGPISGESSYEQYF. In nucleotides, the CDR3 is TGTGCCAGCGGTCCGATTAGCGGAGAAAGCTCCTACGAGCAGTACTTC.

The rearrangement links TRBV7-6 to TRBJ2-7; a possible D gene is TRBD1 (6 bases). Germline V gene sequence: CDR1 SGHVS, CDR2 FNYEAQ. The ends were cut back, 4 bases at V and 6 bases at J, with 13 bases in the middle. CDR3 length equals 13 residues. CDR3 protein: CASSSPQGCEQYF. The CDR3 coding sequence is TGTGCCAGCAGCTCTCCGCAGGGGTGCGAGCAGTACTTC.

This clonotype was found a few times. The chain employs TRBV20-1 and TRBJ2-7; 15 nucleotides match TRBD2. Looked up from germline, CDR1 is DFQATT and CDR2 is SNEGSKA (reference sequence). The CDR3 is made up of 17 amino acids. The trim removed 1 base at V and 5 bases at J, leaving 9 bases unmatched. The CDR3 DNA is TGCAGTGCTAGAGTTCCAATGGGACTAGCGGGAGGTCACGAGCAGTACTTC. This sequence encodes CSARVPMGLAGGHEQYF.

The chain employs TRBV12-3 or TRBV12-4 and TRBJ2-2; D not certain. This CDR3 is built from 13 residues. V was clipped by 3 bases and J by 1 base, with 3 bases between them. The CDR3 DNA is TGTGCCAGCAGTTTCAAGAACACCGGGGAGCTGTTTTTT. Protein sequence: CASSFKNTGELFF.

This clonotype was counted a few times. This chain connects TRBV7-9 to TRBJ1-1; D gene uncertain. CDR1 and CDR2 (germline): SEHNR, FQNEAQ (reference sequence). V dropped 6 bases and J dropped 2 bases, with 10 bases sitting between them. The CDR3 sequence is 13 residues long. CDR3 sequence (DNA): TGTGCCAGCAGAGCCGAGGGTAACACTGAAGCTTTCTTT. It codes for CASRAEGNTEAFF.

CDR3 region: CASSLTSSTDTQYF. The CDR3 nucleotides are TGTGCCAGCAGTTTAACGTCAAGCACAGATACGCAGTATTTT. The chain combines TRBV12-3 or TRBV12-4 with TRBJ2-3; D gene uncertain. The CDR3 spans 14 residues. The V and J ends lost 2 bases and 0 bases respectively, with 6 bases between them.

V is TRBV4-1 and J is TRBJ2-1, with D maybe TRBD1 (5 bases). Germline loops: CDR1 MGHRA, CDR2 YSYEKL. V was shortened by 0 bases and J by 6 bases, with 9 bases between the two germline ends. The CDR3 consists of 14 residues. The CDR3 here is CASSQEKGPNEQFF. The CDR3 DNA sequence: TGCGCCAGCAGCCAAGAGAAGGGGCCCAATGAGCAGTTCTTC.

J is TRBJ1-6 and V is TRBV7-2; 9 nucleotides align to TRBD1. The V segment lost 1 base and the J segment 7 bases; nucleotides outside the gene matches: 8. Germline V gene sequence: CDR1 SGHTA, CDR2 FQGNSA. The CDR3 runs 17 residues. The CDR3 nucleotides are TGTGCCAGCAGCTTAGAGGGCTGGACAGGGGTAAATTCACCCCTCCACTTT. This codes for CASSLEGWTGVNSPLHF.

In its sample, this clonotype was seen a few times. This chain uses TRBV9 with TRBJ1-2; D is possibly TRBD1 (5 bases). Germline CDR1 reads SGDLS; CDR2 reads YYNGEE. The germline V and J ends were trimmed by 0 bases and 5 bases, with 17 bases remaining between them. This CDR3 has 16 residues. CDR3: CASSVEPGTYTYGYTF. The CDR3 DNA reads TGTGCCAGCAGCGTAGAGCCCGGGACGTACACTTATGGCTACACCTTC.

CDR3 sequence (DNA): TGTGCCAGCAGTGAAAGGACTGCGAGCTCCTACGAGCAGTACTTC. Translated: CASSERTASSYEQYF. This chain connects TRBV6-1 to TRBJ2-7; possibly TRBD2 for D (5 bases). CDR3 length: 15 amino acids. Germline assignment: CDR1 MNHNS and CDR2 SASEGT. Trimming cost V 2 bases and J 0 bases, with 11 bases left between them.

This sequence joins TRBV6-8 and TRBJ2-3; TRBD2 matches 12 bases. The ends lost 5 bases at V and 5 bases at J; junction bases unmatched: 5. The CDR3 extends over 15 amino acids. The germline V gene has CDR1 MNHGY and CDR2 SAAAGT. CDR3 nucleotide sequence: TGTGCCAGCAGTCCTAGCGGGAGGGCCCAAGATACGCAGTATTTT. Translation gives CASSPSGRAQDTQYF.

This clonotype was seen just once. V is TRBV5-1 and J is TRBJ1-3, with TRBD1 matching 7 bases. CDR1 SGHRS and CDR2 YFSETQ come from the germline V gene. The CDR3 has 14 residues. The ends lost 5 bases at V and 2 bases at J; junction bases unmatched: 4. In nucleotides, the CDR3 is TGCGCCAGCAGTACCGGGACAGCTGGAAACACCATATATTTT. Residues: CASSTGTAGNTIYF.

The chain is built from TRBV15 and TRBJ2-3; a possible D gene is TRBD1 (6 bases). Trimming took 8 bases from V and 2 from J, leaving 23 bases between them. Germline CDR1 and CDR2: LNHNV and YYDKDF (reference sequence). This CDR3 contains 17 residues. The CDR3 loop reads CATVLGSAGVDTDTQYF. The DNA of the CDR3 is TGTGCCACCGTCTTGGGGAGTGCAGGGGTGGACACAGATACGCAGTATTTT. Combining the CDR3 with reference TRBV15 and TRBJ2-3 gives the whole variable domain DAMVIQNPRYQVTQFGKPVTLSCSQTLNHNVMYWYQQKSSQAPKLLFHYYDKDFNNEADTPDNFQSRRPNTSFCFLDIRSPGLGDTAMYLCATVLGSAGVDTDTQYFGPGTRLTVL.

This clonotype was observed a handful of times. The rearrangement joins TRBV14 to TRBJ2-2; D is unresolved. In germline, CDR1 is SGHDN, CDR2 FVKESK. The CDR3 runs to 12 residues. V gave up 3 bases and J gave up 5 bases, with 4 bases separating them. The CDR3, as DNA: TGTGCCAGCAGCCAGGGAACCGGGGAGCTGTTTTTT. Residues: CASSQGTGELFF.

Only a few counts were recorded for this clonotype. The CDR3 region is CASSVVAGGPSEEQYF. The CDR3 nucleotides are TGTGCCAGCAGCGTAGTGGCGGGAGGGCCTAGTGAGGAGCAGTACTTC. The V gene is TRBV9, the J gene TRBJ2-7, with 9 nucleotides matching TRBD2. V shed 0 bases and J 7 bases; nucleotides not matched to a gene: 11. The CDR3 extends over 16 amino acids. Germline-derived CDR1 and CDR2 are SGDLS and YYNGEE.

This chain links TRBV7-6 with TRBJ1-2, with 8 bases lining up with TRBD1. Per the germline V gene, CDR1 is SGHVS and CDR2 is FNYEAQ. CDR3 length: 15 residues. The J segment lost 2 bases and the V segment lost 3 bases, leaving 5 bases of the junction unmatched. CDR3 residues: CASSFQAGGNYGYTF. The CDR3 DNA follows: TGTGCCAGCAGCTTCCAGGCAGGGGGCAACTATGGCTACACCTTC.